Following are 13 T cell receptor beta chains from one sample sequenced in a study of tumor and adjacent non-tumor tissue in lung cancer. A modified ARM-PCR protocol with three rounds of nested PCR amplified TCRbeta. TCRdb reanalysed the multiplex PCR reads using MiXCR and keeps one entry per CDR3 protein. The sample contains over 60,000 distinct CDR3 sequences, around 73% of which appear only once. No cell sorting was done before RNA was extracted from the tissue. Input material: lung tumor tissue. These receptors came from a man aged 55-75 years with non-small cell lung cancer.

Comments on this clonotype: The junction differs from germline at one of its ends, possibly a read error. V is TRBV6-1 and J is TRBJ2-3; possible D gene TRBD2, 5 bases. Germline CDR1 is MNHNS and CDR2 is SASEGT. CDR3 length equals 15 residues. The CDR3 DNA sequence: TGTGCCAGAAGTGTAAGCGGAGGAAGAACAGATAAGCAGTATTTT. This translates into CARSVSGGRTDKQYF.

CDR3 nucleotide sequence: TGCAGTGTGGTCCCGGGACAGGGGGCGCGTATCAATGGCTACACCTTC. Translated: CSVVPGQGARINGYTF. The chain employs TRBV29-1 and TRBJ1-2; 12 bases map to TRBD1. Germline V CDR1 and CDR2: SQVTM, ANQGSEA. CDR3 size: 16 residues.

To note about this clonotype: A read error may produce the germline difference seen at one junction end. V and J are TRBV20-1 and TRBJ1-1; 9 bases fit TRBD1. The CDR3 length is 13 residues. Germline assignment: CDR1 DFQATT and CDR2 SNEGSKA (reference sequence). The CDR3 DNA sequence: TGCAGTACGGACGACAGGGGGGGATTTGAATCTTTCTTT. As protein: CSTDDRGGFESFF.

In the case of this clonotype: At one boundary the junction diverges from the germline segment, which might be a read error. This chain links TRBV29-1 with TRBJ1-5; D is unresolved. In germline, CDR1 is SQVTM, CDR2 ANQGSEA. The length of the CDR3 is 10 residues. CDR3 sequence (DNA): TGCAGCCCCTGCGATAAGAAACAGCGTTTT. Its protein is CSPCDKKQRF.

The CDR3 region has the DNA TGTGCCAGCAGACAGGGAAATGAGCAGTTCTTC. Protein product: CASRQGNEQFF. This chain uses TRBV25-1 with TRBJ2-1; D may be TRBD1 (6 bases). The CDR3 is made up of 11 amino acids. Germline V CDR1 and CDR2: MGHDK, SYGVNS. The V gene lost 6 bases and the J gene lost 7 bases, with 7 bases spanning the gap. Full variable domain (rest looked up from reference TRBV25-1 and TRBJ2-1): EADIYQTPRYLVIGTGKKITLECSQTMGHDKMYWYQQDPGMELHLIHYSYGVNSTEKGDLSSESTVSRIRTEHFPLTLESARPSHTSQYLCASRQGNEQFFGPGTRLTVL.

This clonotype is labeled medium-sized (0.01 to 0.1%). The chain links TRBV11-1 to TRBJ2-7, with 8 bases aligning to TRBD1. The CDR3 totals 13 residues. From germline, CDR1 is SGHAT and CDR2 FQDESV (reference sequence). The V segment lost 6 bases and the J segment 3 bases; nucleotides outside the gene matches: 4. This chain's CDR3 is CASSPGTGYEQYF. In nucleotides, the CDR3 is TGTGCCAGCAGTCCCGGGACAGGCTACGAGCAGTACTTC.

This clonotype has a single count. V is TRBV29-1 and J is TRBJ1-5; 8 bases agree with TRBD1. From germline, CDR1 is SQVTM and CDR2 ANQGSEA. V dropped 7 bases and J dropped 9; count of bases not matched to a gene: 11. This CDR3 contains 13 residues. The CDR3 region has the DNA TGCAGCGCTAGAGGGGACAGGTATTGGCCCCAGCATTTT. Protein sequence: CSARGDRYWPQHF.

The chain uses TRBV29-1 and TRBJ2-3, with D hard to call. CDR1 is SQVTM and CDR2 is ANQGSEA in the germline V gene. V was shortened by 5 bases and J by 5 bases, with 14 bases between the two germline ends. The CDR3 runs to 13 residues. Here the CDR3 reads CSVCRSTIDTQYF. CDR3 DNA: TGCAGCGTTTGTAGGTCCACCATAGATACGCAGTATTTT.

Of note for this clonotype: As the CDR3 is not closed by the conserved phenylalanine or tryptophan, this likely results from a read error. Because the CDR3's place on the DNA is in doubt, the DNA is left out and the CDR3 is given as listed by TCRdb. The V and J genes are TRBV20-1 and TRBJ2-2; whether TRBD2, the table's D call, matches the DNA was not checked. From its first to its last residue, the CDR3 has 16 amino acids. Per the germline V gene, CDR1 is DFQATT and CDR2 is SNEGSKA (reference sequence). CDR3 sequence: CTATLAGGPEAGELFI.

On this clonotype: One junction end disagrees with the germline gene, perhaps due to a read error. The chain is built from TRBV24-1 and TRBJ2-2; a weak D match, TRBD2 (5 bases). This CDR3 comprises 14 residues. Per the germline V gene, CDR1 is KGHDR and CDR2 is SFDVKD. The CDR3 loop reads CATSRPGSTGDLFF. DNA for the CDR3: TGTGCCACCAGTCGCCCGGGGTCGACCGGGGATCTGTTTTTT.

The table lists this clonotype with a count of one. The chain couples TRBV29-1 to TRBJ1-2; no firm D call. CDR1 SQVTM and CDR2 ANQGSEA come from the germline V gene. There are 12 residues in the CDR3. Between the trimmed V and J ends, which lost 5 bases and 5 bases, there was a span of 12 bases. The DNA for the CDR3 is TGCAGCGTTACAGAGGGTAAGTATGGCTACACCTTC. Translating it yields CSVTEGKYGYTF.

To note about this clonotype: It is likely a read error, because the conserved phenylalanine at the end of the CDR3 is missing. This sequence joins TRBV11-3 and TRBJ2-2; D call uncertain. CDR1 and CDR2 (germline): SGHNT, YENEEA. The CDR3 length is 14 residues. CDR3: CDSSLDADTGELFY. CDR3 sequence (DNA): TGTGACAGCAGCTTAGATGCCGATACCGGGGAGCTGTTTTAT.

The genes are TRBV19 and TRBJ2-3; 8 bases are shared with TRBD2. The germline gives CDR1 LNHDA, CDR2 SQIVND (reference sequence). CDR3 length equals 13 residues. The J segment lost 5 bases and the V segment lost 10 bases, leaving 8 bases of the junction unmatched. The CDR3, as DNA: TGTGCCACAAGCGGGAGCTCTGTAGATACGCAGTATTTT. Amino acids: CATSGSSVDTQYF.